These 29 T cell receptor beta chains originate from one sample sequenced in a study of early T cells in non-severe SARS-CoV-2 infection. From the 5' RACE reads, TCRdb called clonotypes with MiXCR, one entry per CDR3 protein. The sample consists of tens of thousands of distinct CDR3 sequences, roughly an eighth of them appearing once. Sequencing was done on a sample of whole blood. These receptor sequences come from an adult who was a healthcare worker with PCR-confirmed SARS-CoV-2 infection or an uninfected control (not recorded which).

At least ten counts were recorded for this clonotype. The gene calls are TRBV5-4 and TRBJ1-2, with 7 bases identical to TRBD1. Germline V gene sequence: CDR1 SGHNT, CDR2 YYREEE (reference sequence). There are 13 residues in the CDR3. J gave up 8 bases and V 2 bases, and 6 bases lay outside the gene matches. In DNA form, the CDR3 reads TGTGCCAGCAGCTTTACAGGGGTTATAGGCTACACCTTC. Its translation is CASSFTGVIGYTF.

In its sample, this clonotype was seen many times. This chain connects TRBV12-3 or TRBV12-4 to TRBJ2-7; D is tentatively TRBD1 or TRBD2 (5 bases each). The CDR3 totals 15 residues. Trimming took 6 bases from V and 0 from J, leaving 15 bases between them. The CDR3 loop reads CASRYGTGYSYEQYF. The CDR3 DNA reads TGTGCCAGCAGATACGGGACCGGATACTCCTACGAGCAGTACTTC.

This clonotype was seen repeatedly, ten times or more. V and J are TRBV3-1 and TRBJ2-2, with TRBD2 as a possible D gene (6 bases). The V gene lost 0 bases and the J gene lost 7 bases, with 9 bases spanning the gap. The CDR3 has 14 amino acids. Germline lookup yields CDR1 LGHDT and CDR2 YNNKEL (reference sequence). CDR3 residues: CASSQDMGGGELFF. The DNA of the CDR3 is TGTGCCAGCAGCCAAGATATGGGGGGCGGGGAGCTGTTTTTT. Supplemented by reference TRBV3-1 and TRBJ2-2, the full variable domain reads DTAVSQTPKYLVTQMGNDKSIKCEQNLGHDTMYWYKQDSKKFLKIMFSYNNKELIINETVPNRFSPKSPDKAHLNLHINSLELGDSAVYFCASSQDMGGGELFFGEGSRLTVL.

This clonotype was recorded once. This rearrangement joins TRBV6-1 to TRBJ2-7; 8 nucleotides agree with TRBD2. J gave up 4 bases and V 6 bases, and 11 bases lay outside the gene matches. Germline CDR1 MNHNS, CDR2 SASEGT. The CDR3 is made up of 15 amino acids. CDR3 loop: CASRPRSGRGYEQYF. The CDR3 DNA follows: TGTGCCAGCAGACCCCGGAGCGGGAGAGGGTACGAGCAGTACTTC.

This clonotype turned up a few times. The chain uses TRBV7-9 and TRBJ1-1; tentatively, D is TRBD1 (5 bases). Trimming pared 8 bases from V and 4 bases from J, leaving 11 bases between. CDR1 and CDR2 (germline): SEHNR, FQNEAQ (reference sequence). This CDR3 has 12 residues. The CDR3 protein is CASALGVTEAFF. The CDR3 nucleotides read TGTGCCAGCGCCTTAGGGGTCACTGAAGCTTTCTTT.

V gene TRBV5-1 combines with J gene TRBJ1-1, with D possibly matching TRBD1 (6 bases). The CDR3 consists of 14 residues. Trimming took off 0 bases at V and 1 base at J, with 7 bases between the two ends. Germline CDR1 is SGHRS and CDR2 is YFSETQ. This CDR3 reads CASSLVGGNTEAFF. The DNA of the CDR3 is TGCGCCAGCAGCTTGGTAGGGGGGAACACTGAAGCTTTCTTT.

This clonotype appeared many times. V and J are TRBV28 and TRBJ1-5; 7 nucleotides agree with TRBD1. The CDR3 loop spans 16 amino acids. The germline CDR1 and CDR2 sequences are MDHEN and SYDVKM. Trimming removed 4 bases from V and 1 base from J; junction bases left unmatched: 7. CDR3 in DNA: TGTGCCAGCAGTTCGACAGGGAGCGGCAGCAATCAGCCCCAGCATTTT. Amino acids: CASSSTGSGSNQPQHF.

This clonotype turned up a few times. The CDR3 DNA follows: TGTGCCAGCAGCTCCTCCCTCTCTGGGGCCAACGTCCTGACTTTC. Translated: CASSSSLSGANVLTF. The V gene is TRBV11-2, the J gene TRBJ2-6; D is unresolved. Germline lookup yields CDR1 SGHAT and CDR2 FQNNGV. The V end lost 4 bases, the J end lost 0 bases, and 7 bases lay between the germline ends. The CDR3 runs to 15 residues.

This clonotype was counted many times. The genes are TRBV6-1 and TRBJ2-1, with D possibly matching TRBD1 (7 bases). Germline lookup yields CDR1 MNHNS and CDR2 SASEGT. V lost 2 bases to trimming and J lost 2 bases, with 10 bases between them. The CDR3 is 15 residues long. Here the CDR3 reads CASSETGEAYNEQFF. The CDR3 DNA sequence: TGTGCCAGCAGTGAAACAGGGGAGGCCTACAATGAGCAGTTCTTC.

The V and J genes are TRBV7-9 and TRBJ1-2, with D perhaps matching TRBD1 (6 bases). This CDR3 is built from 17 residues. Germline V gene lookup returns CDR1 SEHNR and CDR2 FQNEAQ (reference sequence). Trimming removed 5 bases at V and 2 bases at J, with 21 bases between. For the CDR3, the DNA is TGTGCCAGCAGCCTTCGGGGACAAAACCATAAAAACTATGGCTACACCTTC. Protein product: CASSLRGQNHKNYGYTF.

This chain connects TRBV5-1 to TRBJ2-7; 7 bases align to TRBD2. V was clipped by 0 bases and J by 0 bases; unmatched bases: 6. The length of the CDR3 is 16 residues. CDR1 is SGHRS and CDR2 is YFSETQ in the germline V gene. The CDR3 spells CASSLVSSGLSYEQYF. In DNA form, the CDR3 reads TGCGCCAGCAGCTTGGTATCTAGCGGTCTCTCCTACGAGCAGTACTTC.

The chain is built from TRBV6-5 and TRBJ1-5, with D possibly being TRBD1 (6 bases). The CDR3 loop spans 12 amino acids. Trimming cost V 5 bases and J 11 bases, with 13 bases left between them. Germline assignment: CDR1 MNHEY and CDR2 SVGAGI. In DNA form, the CDR3 reads TGTGCCAGCAGTAAAAACCAGGGGTCCCAGCATTTT. Its protein product is CASSKNQGSQHF.

CDR3 DNA: TGTGCCACCAGTGATTGGACTAGCGGGAGCAGCGAGCAGTTCTTC. Encoded protein: CATSDWTSGSSEQFF. The chain joins TRBV24-1 to TRBJ2-1; 13 bases agree with TRBD2. This CDR3 comprises 15 residues. Germline lookup yields CDR1 KGHDR and CDR2 SFDVKD. V trimming: 2 bases; J trimming: 10 bases; junction bases outside the gene matches: 4.

There are a few counts of this clonotype. V is TRBV13 and J is TRBJ2-1; tentatively, D is TRBD1 (6 bases). Germline CDR1 and CDR2: PRHDT and FYEKMQ (reference sequence). Trimming removed 3 bases at V and 6 bases at J, with 30 bases between. The CDR3 contains 20 residues. The CDR3 nucleotides are TGTGCCAGCAGCTTGGGCCCGCGAGCCAAACAGGGCCGGTTAACCAATGAGCAGTTCTTC. Protein sequence: CASSLGPRAKQGRLTNEQFF.

The chain uses TRBV4-2 and TRBJ2-1, with 7 bases lining up with TRBD2. Germline V gives CDR1 LGHNA, CDR2 YNFKEQ. The junction had 8 bases not matched to a gene; V was cut back by 2 bases and J by 7 bases. The CDR3 contains 15 residues. The CDR3 sequence is CASSQKRGAGNEQFF. Here the CDR3 DNA reads TGTGCCAGCAGCCAAAAGCGGGGCGCGGGGAATGAGCAGTTCTTC.

This clonotype turned up a few times. CDR3 DNA sequence: TGCAGTGCTAGGACGGGGGGGGGCACAGATACGCAGTATTTT. Its protein product is CSARTGGGTDTQYF. V gene TRBV20-1 combines with J gene TRBJ2-3; 8 bases agree with TRBD2. The V segment lost 3 bases and the J segment 1 base; nucleotides outside the gene matches: 3. The germline V gene encodes CDR1 DFQATT and CDR2 SNEGSKA (reference sequence). The CDR3 length is 14 residues.

This clonotype was seen a handful of times. This rearrangement joins TRBV19 to TRBJ2-3, with 7 bases identical to TRBD2. Trimming cost V 6 bases and J 2 bases; bases outside gene matches: 5. The CDR3 spans 14 residues. Germline V gene data show CDR1 as LNHDA and CDR2 as SQIVND (reference sequence). CDR3 region: CASSGDYDTDTQYF. In DNA, the CDR3 is TGTGCCAGTAGCGGGGACTACGACACAGATACGCAGTATTTT.

This clonotype was seen many times. The gene calls are TRBV7-8 and TRBJ1-2; no definite D call. The germline V gene encodes CDR1 SGHVS and CDR2 FQNEAQ. The CDR3 totals 15 residues. Trimming pared 0 bases from V and 0 bases from J, leaving 8 bases between. CDR3 coding DNA: TGTGCCAGCAGCTTAGCGACGGTGACTAACTATGGCTACACCTTC. It translates to CASSLATVTNYGYTF.

This chain links TRBV15 with TRBJ2-1; D is possibly TRBD1 (5 bases). The CDR3 is made up of 14 amino acids. Germline lookup yields CDR1 LNHNV and CDR2 YYDKDF (reference sequence). V lost 0 bases to trimming and J lost 11 bases, with 14 bases between them. CDR3 bases: TGTGCCACCAGCAGAGACGACCTCAGGGTAAAGCAGTTCTTC. Its translation is CATSRDDLRVKQFF. Full variable domain (remainder filled in from reference TRBV15 and TRBJ2-1): DAMVIQNPRYQVTQFGKPVTLSCSQTLNHNVMYWYQQKSSQAPKLLFHYYDKDFNNEADTPDNFQSRRPNTSFCFLDIRSPGLGDTAMYLCATSRDDLRVKQFFGPGTRLTVL.

The chain links TRBV29-1 to TRBJ1-2, with D unresolved. The germline V gene has CDR1 SQVTM and CDR2 ANQGSEA. V gave up 1 base and J gave up 5 bases, with 17 bases separating them. The CDR3 runs to 15 residues. CDR3 loop: CSVEGGDPGEYGYTF. CDR3 nucleotide sequence: TGCAGCGTTGAAGGTGGAGATCCTGGCGAGTATGGCTACACCTTC.

The chain carries TRBV12-3 or TRBV12-4 and TRBJ1-2; no clear D. The CDR3 runs to 12 residues. V was cut by 6 bases and J by 8 bases, with 13 bases left in between. DNA of the CDR3: TGTGCCAGCAGCCCCGACGGTCTCGGCTACACCTTC. As protein: CASSPDGLGYTF.

This clonotype was counted between two and nine times. This chain joins TRBV6-5 and TRBJ1-1; no clear D gene. Germline-derived CDR1 and CDR2 are MNHEY and SVGAGI. V lost 7 bases and J 7 bases, leaving 10 bases between the germline ends. The CDR3 extends over 11 amino acids. CDR3 DNA: TGTGCCAGCAACGGTCCCTATGAAGCTTTCTTT. Its translation: CASNGPYEAFF.

This clonotype was counted many times. This rearrangement joins TRBV12-3 or TRBV12-4 to TRBJ1-5; tentative D call: TRBD1 (6 bases). The CDR3 is 15 amino acids. Trimming removed 6 bases at V and 7 bases at J, with 19 bases between. The CDR3: CASRDGQGSGQPQHF. CDR3 sequence (DNA): TGTGCCAGCAGGGATGGTCAGGGGAGCGGGCAGCCCCAGCATTTT.

This clonotype was observed a handful of times. The chain carries TRBV3-1 and TRBJ2-7; D unresolved. The length of the CDR3 is 12 residues. CDR1 is LGHDT and CDR2 is YNNKEL in the germline V gene (reference sequence). V was clipped by 3 bases and J by 1 base, with 4 bases between them. CDR3 coding DNA: TGTGCCAGCAGCCAGTCGTCCTACGAGCAGTACTTC. Encoded protein: CASSQSSYEQYF.

The chain employs TRBV11-2 and TRBJ2-7, with TRBD2 identical over 11 bases. With 6 bases clipped from V and 5 bases from J, the junction kept 15 bases outside the gene matches. The germline V gene encodes CDR1 SGHAT and CDR2 FQNNGV. This CDR3 spans 17 amino acids. CDR3 nucleotides: TGTGCCAGCAGTCCGAGACTAGCGGGAACGGCACTCGACGAGCAGTACTTC. The encoded protein is CASSPRLAGTALDEQYF.

The chain couples TRBV3-1 to TRBJ1-5, with D maybe TRBD1 (5 bases). This CDR3 has 15 amino acids. The V gene's germline CDR1 is LGHDT and CDR2 YNNKEL (reference sequence). V shed 1 base and J shed 2 bases, with 9 bases lying between them. The CDR3 protein is CASSQAGTGNQPQHF. Here the CDR3 DNA reads TGTGCCAGCAGCCAAGCTGGGACGGGCAATCAGCCCCAGCATTTT.

This clonotype was recorded a few times. The rearrangement uses TRBV2 and TRBJ2-1; 9 nucleotides line up with TRBD2. The germline V gene encodes CDR1 SNHLY and CDR2 FYNNEI. V lost 3 bases to trimming and J lost 2 bases; unmatched junction nucleotides: 2. There are 15 residues in the CDR3. CDR3 in DNA: TGTGCCAGCAGTGAGGGCGGGAGGGCCTACAATGAGCAGTTCTTC. It encodes CASSEGGRAYNEQFF.

This clonotype was found a few times. The V and J genes are TRBV19 and TRBJ2-5; possible D gene TRBD2, 5 bases. Germline CDR1 LNHDA, CDR2 SQIVND (reference sequence). The CDR3 length is 14 residues. Between the trimmed V and J ends, which lost 8 bases and 1 base, there was a span of 14 bases. CDR3 sequence (DNA): TGTGCCAGTTCGACCCCCGGACTCCAAGAGACCCAGTACTTC. Its translation: CASSTPGLQETQYF. Full variable domain (remainder filled in from reference TRBV19 and TRBJ2-5): DGGITQSPKYLFRKEGQNVTLSCEQNLNHDAMYWYRQDPGQGLRLIYYSQIVNDFQKGDIAEGYSVSREKKESFPLTVTSAQKNPTAFYLCASSTPGLQETQYFGPGTRLLVL.

This clonotype has at least ten counts. This rearrangement joins TRBV30 to TRBJ2-1; 8 bases fit TRBD2. The ends lost 3 bases at V and 7 bases at J; junction bases unmatched: 2. The CDR3 is 12 residues long. CDR1 GTSNPN and CDR2 SVGIG come from the germline V gene (reference sequence). The CDR3: CAWRREANEQFF. Here the CDR3 DNA reads TGTGCCTGGAGGCGGGAGGCGAATGAGCAGTTCTTC. Together with reference TRBV30 and TRBJ2-1, the CDR3 gives the full variable domain: SQTIHQWPATLVQPVGSPLSLECTVEGTSNPNLYWYRQAAGRGLQLLFYSVGIGQISSEVPQNLSASRPQDRQFILSSKKLLLSDSGFYLCAWRREANEQFFGPGTRLTVL.